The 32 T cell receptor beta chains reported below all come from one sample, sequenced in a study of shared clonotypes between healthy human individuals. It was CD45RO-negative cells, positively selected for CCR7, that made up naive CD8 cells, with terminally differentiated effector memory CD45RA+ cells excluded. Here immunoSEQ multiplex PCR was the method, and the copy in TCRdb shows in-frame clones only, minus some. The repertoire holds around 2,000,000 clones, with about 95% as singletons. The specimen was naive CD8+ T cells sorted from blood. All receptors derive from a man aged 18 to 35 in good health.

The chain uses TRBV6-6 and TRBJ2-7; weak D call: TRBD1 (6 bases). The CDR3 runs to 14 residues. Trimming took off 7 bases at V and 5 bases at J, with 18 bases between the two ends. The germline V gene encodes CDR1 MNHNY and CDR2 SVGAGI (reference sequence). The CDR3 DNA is TGTGCCAGCACCTCTTGGGGGCAGGGCGACGAGCAGTACTTC. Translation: CASTSWGQGDEQYF.

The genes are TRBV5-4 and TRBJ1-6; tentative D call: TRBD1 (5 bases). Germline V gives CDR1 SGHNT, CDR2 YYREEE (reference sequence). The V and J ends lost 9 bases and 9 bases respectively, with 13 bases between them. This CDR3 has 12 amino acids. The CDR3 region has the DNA TGTGCCACCCATACCGGGGGTTCACCCCTCCACTTT. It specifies CATHTGGSPLHF. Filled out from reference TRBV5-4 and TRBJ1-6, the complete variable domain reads ETGVTQSPTHLIKTRGQQVTLRCSSQSGHNTVSWYQQALGQGPQFIFQYYREEENGRGNFPPRFSGLQFPNYSSELNVNALELDDSALYLCATHTGGSPLHFGNGTRLTVT.

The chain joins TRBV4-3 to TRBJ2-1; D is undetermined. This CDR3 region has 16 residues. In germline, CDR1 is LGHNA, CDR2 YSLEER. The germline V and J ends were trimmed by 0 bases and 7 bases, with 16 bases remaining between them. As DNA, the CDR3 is TGCGCCAGCAGCCAAGATGGGTTAGATTGGGTAAATGAGCAGTTCTTC. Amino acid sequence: CASSQDGLDWVNEQFF.

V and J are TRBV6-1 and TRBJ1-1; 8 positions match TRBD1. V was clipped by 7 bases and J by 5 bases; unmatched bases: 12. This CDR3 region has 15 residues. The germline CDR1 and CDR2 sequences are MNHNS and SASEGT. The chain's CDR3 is CASTGRRGRGTEAFF. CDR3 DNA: TGTGCCAGCACGGGACGCAGGGGGCGAGGGACTGAAGCTTTCTTT.

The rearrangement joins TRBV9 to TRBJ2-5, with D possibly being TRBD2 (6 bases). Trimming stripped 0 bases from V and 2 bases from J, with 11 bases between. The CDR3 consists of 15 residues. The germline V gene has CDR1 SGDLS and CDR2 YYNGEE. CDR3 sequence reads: CASSVAGRGQETQYF. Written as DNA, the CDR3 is TGTGCCAGCAGCGTAGCTGGGCGGGGACAAGAGACCCAGTACTTC. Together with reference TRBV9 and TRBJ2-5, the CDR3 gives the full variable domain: DSGVTQTPKHLITATGQRVTLRCSPRSGDLSVYWYQQSLDQGLQFLIQYYNGEERAKGNILERFSAQQFPDLHSELNLSSLELGDSALYFCASSVAGRGQETQYFGPGTRLLVL.

In DNA, the CDR3 is TGCGCCAGCAGCAATCTAGCGGGAGGGCCTTACAATGAGCAGTTCTTC. It yields the protein CASSNLAGGPYNEQFF. The chain combines TRBV5-1 with TRBJ2-1, with 12 bases fitting TRBD2. The CDR3 length is 16 residues. The germline CDR1 and CDR2 sequences are SGHRS and YFSETQ. The V segment lost 4 bases and the J segment 4 bases; nucleotides outside the gene matches: 6.

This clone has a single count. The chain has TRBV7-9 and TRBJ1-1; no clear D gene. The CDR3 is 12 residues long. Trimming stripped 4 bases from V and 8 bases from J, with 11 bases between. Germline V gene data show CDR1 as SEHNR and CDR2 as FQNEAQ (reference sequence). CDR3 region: CASSYWPAEAFF. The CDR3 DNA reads TGTGCCAGCAGCTATTGGCCAGCCGAAGCTTTCTTT.

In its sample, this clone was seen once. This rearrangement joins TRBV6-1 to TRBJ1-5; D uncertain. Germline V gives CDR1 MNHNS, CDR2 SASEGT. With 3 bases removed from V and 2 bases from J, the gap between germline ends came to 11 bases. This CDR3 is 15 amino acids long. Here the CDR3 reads CASSDRRDGNQPQHF. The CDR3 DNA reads TGTGCCAGCAGTGACCGGAGGGATGGCAATCAGCCCCAGCATTTT.

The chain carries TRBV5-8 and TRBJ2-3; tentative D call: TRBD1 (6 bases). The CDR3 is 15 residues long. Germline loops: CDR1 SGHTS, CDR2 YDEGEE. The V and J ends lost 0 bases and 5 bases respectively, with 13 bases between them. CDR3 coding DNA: TGTGCCAGCAGCTTGGGAACAGGGTGGATAGATACGCAGTATTTT. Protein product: CASSLGTGWIDTQYF.

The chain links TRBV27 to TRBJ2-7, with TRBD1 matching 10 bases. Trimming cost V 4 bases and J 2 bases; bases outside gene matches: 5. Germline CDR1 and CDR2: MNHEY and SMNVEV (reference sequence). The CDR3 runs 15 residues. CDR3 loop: CASSYAGTGAYEQYF. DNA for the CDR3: TGTGCCAGCAGTTATGCTGGGACAGGGGCCTACGAGCAGTACTTC.

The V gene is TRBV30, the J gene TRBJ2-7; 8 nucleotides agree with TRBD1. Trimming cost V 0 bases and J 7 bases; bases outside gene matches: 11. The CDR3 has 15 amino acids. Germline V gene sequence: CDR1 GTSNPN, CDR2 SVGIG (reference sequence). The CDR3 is CAWSVRGTGALEQYF. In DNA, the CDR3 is TGTGCCTGGAGTGTACGGGGGACAGGAGCCTTGGAGCAGTACTTC.

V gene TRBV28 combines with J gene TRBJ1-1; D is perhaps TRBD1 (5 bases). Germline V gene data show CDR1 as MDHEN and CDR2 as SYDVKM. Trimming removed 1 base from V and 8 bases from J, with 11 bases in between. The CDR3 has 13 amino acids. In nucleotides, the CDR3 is TGTGCCAGCAGTTTATATAGGGGCGACGAAGCTTTCTTT. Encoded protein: CASSLYRGDEAFF.

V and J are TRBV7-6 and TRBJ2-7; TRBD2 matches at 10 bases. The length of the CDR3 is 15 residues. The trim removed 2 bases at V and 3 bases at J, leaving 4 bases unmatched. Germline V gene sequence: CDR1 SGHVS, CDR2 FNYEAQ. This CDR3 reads CASSLSGRAFYEQYF. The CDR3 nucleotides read TGTGCCAGCAGCTTAAGCGGGAGGGCTTTCTACGAGCAGTACTTC.

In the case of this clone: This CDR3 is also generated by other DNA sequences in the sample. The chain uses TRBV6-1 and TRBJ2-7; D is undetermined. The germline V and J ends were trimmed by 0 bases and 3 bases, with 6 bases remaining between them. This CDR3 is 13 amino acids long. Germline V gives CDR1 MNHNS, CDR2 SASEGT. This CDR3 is CASSEAAVYEQYF. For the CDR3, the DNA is TGTGCCAGCAGTGAAGCGGCAGTCTACGAGCAGTACTTC.

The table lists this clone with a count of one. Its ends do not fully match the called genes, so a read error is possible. CDR3 coding DNA: TGTGCCGGTAGTATAGACCCTCCATACAATGAGCAGTTCTTC. It encodes CAGSIDPPYNEQFF. The chain is built from TRBV19 and TRBJ2-1; the D is unclear. The CDR3 is 14 residues long. The V gene's germline CDR1 is LNHDA and CDR2 SQIVND (reference sequence).

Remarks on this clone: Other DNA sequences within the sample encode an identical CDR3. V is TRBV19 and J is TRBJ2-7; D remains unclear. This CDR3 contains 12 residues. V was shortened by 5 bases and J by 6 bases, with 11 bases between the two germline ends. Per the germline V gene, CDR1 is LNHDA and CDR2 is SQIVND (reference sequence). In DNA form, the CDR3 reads TGTGCCAGTAGTCCAGGCGGCGGCGAGCAGTACTTC. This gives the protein CASSPGGGEQYF.

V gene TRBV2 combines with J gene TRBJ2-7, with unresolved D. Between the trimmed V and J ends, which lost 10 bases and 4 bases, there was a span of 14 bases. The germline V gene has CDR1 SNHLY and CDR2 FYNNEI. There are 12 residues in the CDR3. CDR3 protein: CAILRGTYEQYF. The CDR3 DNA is TGTGCCATCCTCCGAGGCACTTACGAGCAGTACTTC.

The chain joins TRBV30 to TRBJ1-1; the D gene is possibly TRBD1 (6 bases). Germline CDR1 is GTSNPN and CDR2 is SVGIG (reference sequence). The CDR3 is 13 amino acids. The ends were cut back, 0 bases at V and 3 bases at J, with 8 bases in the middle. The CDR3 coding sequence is TGTGCCTGGAGTGTAGAGGGGGACACTGAAGCTTTCTTT. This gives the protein CAWSVEGDTEAFF.

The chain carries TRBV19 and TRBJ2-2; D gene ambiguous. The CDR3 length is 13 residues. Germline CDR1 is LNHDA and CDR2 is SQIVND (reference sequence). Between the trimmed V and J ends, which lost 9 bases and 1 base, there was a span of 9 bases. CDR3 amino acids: CASIQQNTGELFF. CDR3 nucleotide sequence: TGTGCCAGCATCCAACAGAACACCGGGGAGCTGTTTTTT.

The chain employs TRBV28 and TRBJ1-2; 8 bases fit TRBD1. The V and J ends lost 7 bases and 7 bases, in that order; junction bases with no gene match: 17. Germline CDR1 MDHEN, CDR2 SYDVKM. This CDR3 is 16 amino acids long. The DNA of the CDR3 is TGTGCCAGCAAACCCCCCCCGGACAGGGTAGTAGGTGGCTACACCTTC. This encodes CASKPPPDRVVGGYTF.

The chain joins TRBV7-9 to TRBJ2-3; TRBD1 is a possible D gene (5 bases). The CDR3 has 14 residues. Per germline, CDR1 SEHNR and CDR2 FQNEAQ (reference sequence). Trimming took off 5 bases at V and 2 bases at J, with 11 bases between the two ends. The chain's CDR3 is CASSSSRDTDTQYF. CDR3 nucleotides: TGTGCCAGCAGCAGTAGCAGGGACACAGATACGCAGTATTTT.

CDR3 sequence: CASISDLALTGEQYF. CDR3 bases: TGTGCCAGCATCTCTGACTTGGCCCTGACAGGCGAGCAGTACTTC. The genes are TRBV2 and TRBJ2-7; D might be TRBD1 (6 bases). V lost 7 bases, J lost 6 bases, and 22 bases lay in between. CDR3 length: 15 residues. The germline gives CDR1 SNHLY, CDR2 FYNNEI. Based on the CDR3 plus reference TRBV2 and TRBJ2-7, the full variable domain is EPEVTQTPSHQVTQMGQEVILRCVPISNHLYFYWYRQILGQKVEFLVSFYNNEISEKSEIFDDQFSVERPDGSNFTLKIRSTKLEDSAMYFCASISDLALTGEQYFGPGTRLTVT.

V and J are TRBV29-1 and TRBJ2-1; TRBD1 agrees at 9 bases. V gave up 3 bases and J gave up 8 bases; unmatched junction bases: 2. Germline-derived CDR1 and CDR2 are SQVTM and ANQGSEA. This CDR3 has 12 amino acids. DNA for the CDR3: TGCAGCGTTGAGGACAGGGGACATGAGCAGTTCTTC. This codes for CSVEDRGHEQFF.

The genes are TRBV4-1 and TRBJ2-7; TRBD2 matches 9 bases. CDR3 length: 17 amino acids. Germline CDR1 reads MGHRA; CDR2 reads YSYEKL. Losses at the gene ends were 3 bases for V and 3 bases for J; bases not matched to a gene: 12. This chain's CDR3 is CASSQSVAGVVGYEQYF. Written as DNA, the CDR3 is TGCGCCAGCAGCCAGTCGGTAGCGGGAGTGGTAGGCTACGAGCAGTACTTC.

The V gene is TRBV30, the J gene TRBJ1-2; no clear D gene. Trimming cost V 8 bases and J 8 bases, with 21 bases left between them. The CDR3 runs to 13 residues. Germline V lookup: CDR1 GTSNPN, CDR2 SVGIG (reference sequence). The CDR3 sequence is CALDGVPPLGYTF. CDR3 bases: TGTGCCCTGGACGGGGTTCCGCCCCTCGGCTACACCTTC.

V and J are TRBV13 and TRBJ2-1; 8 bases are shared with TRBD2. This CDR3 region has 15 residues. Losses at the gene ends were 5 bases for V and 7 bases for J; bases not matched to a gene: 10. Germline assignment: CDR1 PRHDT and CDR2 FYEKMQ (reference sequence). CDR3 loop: CASSPTWTSPNEQFF. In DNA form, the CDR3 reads TGTGCCAGCAGCCCGACCTGGACTAGCCCGAATGAGCAGTTCTTC.

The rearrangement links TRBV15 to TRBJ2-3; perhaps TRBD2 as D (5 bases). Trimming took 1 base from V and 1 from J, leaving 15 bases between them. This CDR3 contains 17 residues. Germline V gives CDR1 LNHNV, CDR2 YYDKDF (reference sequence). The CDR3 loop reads CATSRVPGVEGTDTQYF. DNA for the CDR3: TGTGCCACCAGCAGAGTGCCCGGGGTTGAGGGCACAGATACGCAGTATTTT.

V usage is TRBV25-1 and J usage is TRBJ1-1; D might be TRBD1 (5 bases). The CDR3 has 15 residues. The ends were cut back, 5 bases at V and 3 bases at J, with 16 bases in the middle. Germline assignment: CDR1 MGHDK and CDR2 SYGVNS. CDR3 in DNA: TGTGCCAGCAGTCCGGCGGCCTGGGGGGACACTGAAGCTTTCTTT. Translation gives CASSPAAWGDTEAFF.

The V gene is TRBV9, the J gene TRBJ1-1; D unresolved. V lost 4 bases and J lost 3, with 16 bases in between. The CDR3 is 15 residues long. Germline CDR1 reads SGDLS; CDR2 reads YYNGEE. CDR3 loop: CASSTTDRRDTEAFF. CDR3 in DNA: TGTGCCAGCAGCACCACGGACCGCCGGGACACTGAAGCTTTCTTT.

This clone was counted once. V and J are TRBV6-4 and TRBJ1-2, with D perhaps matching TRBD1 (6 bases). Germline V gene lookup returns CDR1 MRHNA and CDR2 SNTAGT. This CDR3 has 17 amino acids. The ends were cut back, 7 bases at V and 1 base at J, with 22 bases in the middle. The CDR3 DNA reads TGTGCCAGCATTTGGACCCCGACAGAGGGGGTTAACTATGGCTACACCTTC. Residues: CASIWTPTEGVNYGYTF.

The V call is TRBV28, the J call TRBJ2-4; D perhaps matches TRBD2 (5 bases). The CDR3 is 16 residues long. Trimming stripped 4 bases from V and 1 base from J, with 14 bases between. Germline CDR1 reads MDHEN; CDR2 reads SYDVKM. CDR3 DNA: TGTGCCAGCAGTTACGGGGTGTTGAAGGCCAAAAACATTCAGTACTTC. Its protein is CASSYGVLKAKNIQYF. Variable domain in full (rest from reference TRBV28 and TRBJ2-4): DVKVTQSSRYLVKRTGEKVFLECVQDMDHENMFWYRQDPGLGLRLIYFSYDVKMKEKGDIPEGYSVSREKKERFSLILESASTNQTSMYLCASSYGVLKAKNIQYFGAGTRLSVL.

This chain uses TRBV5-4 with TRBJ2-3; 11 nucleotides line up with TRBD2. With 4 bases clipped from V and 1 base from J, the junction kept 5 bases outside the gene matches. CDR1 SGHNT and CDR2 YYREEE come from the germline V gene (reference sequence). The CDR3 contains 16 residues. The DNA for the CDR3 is TGTGCCAGCAGCCCGGGGACTAGCGGCCGCACAGATACGCAGTATTTT. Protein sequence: CASSPGTSGRTDTQYF.